Following are 21 T cell receptor beta chains from one sample sequenced in a study of beta chain features in type 1 diabetes. All of the isolated RNA was reverse transcribed, so expressed TCRB transcripts were sequenced. Repertoires were generated with immunoSEQ multiplex PCR, while TCRdb's copy carries only in-frame clones and drops some. The sample records about 360,000 clones, 10% to 15% being singletons. The specimen sequenced was naive CD4+ T cells from blood. Every receptor here comes from a man between 18 and 29 years old in good health.

This chain joins TRBV9 and TRBJ2-7; 8 bases are shared with TRBD1. The CDR3 spans 14 residues. The trim removed 1 base at V and 5 bases at J, leaving 5 bases unmatched. Germline values: CDR1 SGDLS, CDR2 YYNGEE. The CDR3 DNA is TGTGCCAGCAGCGTAACAGGGGGGCGCGACGAGCAGTACTTC. This sequence encodes CASSVTGGRDEQYF.

This clone was picked up a small number of times. The V gene is TRBV27, the J gene TRBJ1-1; D unresolved. The ends were cut back, 2 bases at V and 4 bases at J, with 8 bases in the middle. Germline CDR1 and CDR2: MNHEY and SMNVEV (reference sequence). The CDR3 is 13 residues long. The CDR3 DNA reads TGTGCCAGCAGTTTAAGAGTAAGCACTGAAGCTTTCTTT. It encodes CASSLRVSTEAFF.

The rearrangement joins TRBV7-9 to TRBJ1-5, with 9 positions matching TRBD1. Germline V gives CDR1 SEHNR, CDR2 FQNEAQ (reference sequence). Losses at the gene ends were 5 bases for V and 7 bases for J; bases not matched to a gene: 9. The CDR3 loop spans 15 amino acids. In DNA form, the CDR3 reads TGTGCCAGCAGCCCACCGGGACAGGGAAGACAGCCCCAGCATTTT. Residues: CASSPPGQGRQPQHF. The full variable domain, its missing parts supplied by reference TRBV7-9 and TRBJ1-5, is DTGVSQNPRHKITKRGQNVTFRCDPISEHNRLYWYRQTLGQGPEFLTYFQNEAQLEKSRLLSDRFSAERPKGSFSTLEIQRTEQGDSAMYLCASSPPGQGRQPQHFGDGTRLSIL.

The rearrangement uses TRBV30 and TRBJ1-1, with a tentative D call TRBD1 (5 bases). V lost 5 bases to trimming and J lost 1 base, with 11 bases between them. Germline lookup yields CDR1 GTSNPN and CDR2 SVGIG (reference sequence). This CDR3 contains 13 residues. CDR3 in DNA: TGTGCCTGGGCGGGGGACGGGAACACTGAAGCTTTCTTT. Its protein product is CAWAGDGNTEAFF.

J is TRBJ1-2 and V is TRBV18, with no clear D. With 0 bases removed from V and 5 bases from J, the gap between germline ends came to 7 bases. This CDR3 has 13 residues. Germline CDR1 is KGHSH and CDR2 is LQKENI. The CDR3 nucleotides read TGTGCCAGCTCACCACCGTTGGAGTATGGCTACACCTTC. Translation: CASSPPLEYGYTF. Full variable domain (remainder filled in from reference TRBV18 and TRBJ1-2): NAGVMQNPRHLVRRRGQEARLRCSPMKGHSHVYWYRQLPEEGLKFMVYLQKENIIDESGMPKERFSAEFPKEGPSILRIQQVVRGDSAAYFCASSPPLEYGYTFGSGTRLTVV.

The chain joins TRBV14 to TRBJ2-2, with 7 bases identical to TRBD1. Germline V CDR1 and CDR2: SGHDN, FVKESK. V dropped 4 bases and J dropped 9; count of bases not matched to a gene: 8. This CDR3 contains 14 residues. CDR3 loop: CASSPRQGGWELFF. DNA of the CDR3: TGTGCCAGCAGCCCCCGACAGGGCGGCTGGGAGCTGTTTTTT.

There are a few counts of this clone. The gene calls are TRBV19 and TRBJ1-2, with 7 nucleotides matching TRBD1. The length of the CDR3 is 14 residues. J lost 4 bases, V lost 4 bases, and 6 bases had no gene match. Germline V lookup: CDR1 LNHDA, CDR2 SQIVND (reference sequence). CDR3 bases: TGTGCCAGTAGTAGGGACAGTCTCCGCTATGGCTACACCTTC. Its protein is CASSRDSLRYGYTF.

The V gene is TRBV7-3, the J gene TRBJ2-2; unclear D gene. The CDR3 extends over 16 amino acids. Germline loops: CDR1 SGHTA, CDR2 FQGTGA. The V end lost 5 bases, the J end lost 2 bases, and 15 bases lay between the germline ends. CDR3 in DNA: TGTGCCAGCAGCCCATATCTCGTGGGCAACACCGGGGAGCTGTTTTTT. Amino acid sequence: CASSPYLVGNTGELFF.

With respect to this clone: Within the sample, other DNA sequences also encode this same CDR3. The V and J genes are TRBV19 and TRBJ2-2; 8 bases agree with TRBD1. The CDR3 contains 14 residues. The J segment lost 1 base and the V segment lost 6 bases, leaving 1 base of the junction unmatched. Germline V lookup: CDR1 LNHDA, CDR2 SQIVND (reference sequence). In DNA form, the CDR3 reads TGTGCCAGTAGAGGGACAGGGAACACCGGGGAGCTGTTTTTT. This gives the protein CASRGTGNTGELFF.

V is TRBV9 and J is TRBJ1-3; 10 bases are shared with TRBD1. Germline V CDR1 and CDR2: SGDLS, YYNGEE. The CDR3 is 17 amino acids. V was pared by 2 bases and J by 0 bases, with 5 bases of the junction left unmatched. The CDR3: CASSVGQGRLSGNTIYF. CDR3 in DNA: TGTGCCAGCAGCGTGGGACAGGGGAGACTCTCTGGAAACACCATATATTTT.

The chain combines TRBV27 with TRBJ2-7, with TRBD2 identical over 10 bases. The CDR3 extends over 16 amino acids. V was clipped by 3 bases and J by 2 bases; unmatched bases: 7. CDR1 MNHEY and CDR2 SMNVEV come from the germline V gene (reference sequence). This chain's CDR3 is CASSFRILAGPYEQYF. The DNA of the CDR3 is TGTGCCAGCAGTTTCCGAATACTAGCGGGGCCCTACGAGCAGTACTTC.

This clone was detected only a few times. The V gene is TRBV10-3, the J gene TRBJ2-7, with D possibly TRBD1 on 6 matching bases. The germline V gene encodes CDR1 ENHRY and CDR2 SYGVKD. The CDR3 totals 13 residues. The V gene lost 3 bases and the J gene lost 4 bases, with 10 bases spanning the gap. Here the CDR3 reads CAISDLDRYEQYF. The CDR3 coding sequence is TGTGCCATCAGTGACCTTGACAGGTACGAGCAGTACTTC.

The sample holds a few counts of this clone. V usage is TRBV28 and J usage is TRBJ2-7, with a possible D match to TRBD2 (5 bases). This CDR3 has 12 amino acids. Deletions cut 10 bases from V and 4 bases from J, with 14 bases between. Germline CDR1 reads MDHEN; CDR2 reads SYDVKM. CDR3 DNA sequence: TGTGCCATCGGGGTGGATCTATACGAGCAGTACTTC. This gives the protein CAIGVDLYEQYF.

V usage is TRBV6-5 and J usage is TRBJ1-5, with a weak D call TRBD1 (6 bases). From germline, CDR1 is MNHEY and CDR2 SVGAGI. The CDR3 totals 14 residues. Trimming took off 6 bases at V and 7 bases at J, with 16 bases between the two ends. CDR3 sequence: CASSRGGRGQPQHF. The DNA for the CDR3 is TGTGCCAGCAGCCGGGGGGGGCGCGGCCAGCCCCAGCATTTT.

This clone turned up a few times. This rearrangement joins TRBV18 to TRBJ1-4, with D maybe TRBD1 (6 bases). CDR1 is KGHSH, CDR2 LQKENI, per germline. The CDR3 loop spans 13 amino acids. Between the trimmed V and J ends, which lost 5 bases and 5 bases, there was a span of 9 bases. The CDR3 region is CASSSGQNEKLFF. CDR3 nucleotide sequence: TGTGCCAGCTCATCCGGACAGAATGAAAAACTGTTTTTT.

This clone was found a few times. The chain carries TRBV15 and TRBJ2-5; tentatively, D is TRBD2 (5 bases). There are 16 residues in the CDR3. Germline CDR1 LNHNV, CDR2 YYDKDF (reference sequence). V shed 0 bases and J shed 4 bases, with 15 bases lying between them. CDR3: CATSRDRAGSRETQYF. In DNA, the CDR3 is TGTGCCACCAGCAGAGATAGGGCGGGCTCTAGAGAGACCCAGTACTTC.

V usage is TRBV7-2 and J usage is TRBJ1-5; D not certain. The V and J ends lost 5 bases and 7 bases respectively, with 12 bases between them. CDR1 SGHTA and CDR2 FQGNSA come from the germline V gene. The CDR3 covers 13 residues. CDR3 region: CASSPQGGQPQHF. The CDR3 region has the DNA TGTGCCAGCAGCCCCCAAGGCGGCCAGCCCCAGCATTTT.

This clone turned up a few times. The chain combines TRBV4-3 with TRBJ2-3; no firm D call. Trimming removed 3 bases at V and 5 bases at J, with 12 bases between. Germline CDR1 and CDR2: LGHNA and YSLEER. The CDR3 is 14 residues long. The DNA for the CDR3 is TGCGCCAGCAGCCATCGATCCGCCGGAGATACGCAGTATTTT. Translating it yields CASSHRSAGDTQYF.

This clone was picked up a small number of times. CDR3: CASSQDRDSNQPQHF. The CDR3 nucleotides are TGTGCCAGCAGTCAAGACAGGGATAGCAATCAGCCCCAGCATTTT. The V call is TRBV28, the J call TRBJ1-5, with 7 bases aligning to TRBD1. Per the germline V gene, CDR1 is MDHEN and CDR2 is SYDVKM. Trimming at V came to 5 bases and at J to 0 bases, leaving 4 bases not matched to a gene. There are 15 residues in the CDR3.

This clone was seen more than once but under ten times. The genes are TRBV28 and TRBJ2-7; a weak D match, TRBD2 (6 bases). From germline, CDR1 is MDHEN and CDR2 SYDVKM. The CDR3 is 14 residues long. V shed 3 bases and J shed 2 bases, with 11 bases lying between them. The CDR3, as DNA: TGTGCCAGCAGTTTGGGCGGGAATACCTACGAGCAGTACTTC. This translates into CASSLGGNTYEQYF.

This clone turned up a few times. The chain recombines TRBV7-2 with TRBJ2-7, with D possibly TRBD1 on 6 matching bases. Trimming shortened V by 5 bases and J by 6 bases, and 17 bases separated the two germline ends. This CDR3 is 14 amino acids long. Germline V CDR1 and CDR2: SGHTA, FQGNSA. CDR3 bases: TGTGCCAGCAGCCTGGGGGCTGCCGCTCTCGAGCAGTACTTC. This encodes CASSLGAAALEQYF. Supplemented by reference TRBV7-2 and TRBJ2-7, the full variable domain reads GAGVSQSPSNKVTEKGKDVELRCDPISGHTALYWYRQSLGQGLEFLIYFQGNSAPDKSGLPSDRFSAERTGGSVSTLTIQRTQQEDSAVYLCASSLGAAALEQYFGPGTRLTVT.